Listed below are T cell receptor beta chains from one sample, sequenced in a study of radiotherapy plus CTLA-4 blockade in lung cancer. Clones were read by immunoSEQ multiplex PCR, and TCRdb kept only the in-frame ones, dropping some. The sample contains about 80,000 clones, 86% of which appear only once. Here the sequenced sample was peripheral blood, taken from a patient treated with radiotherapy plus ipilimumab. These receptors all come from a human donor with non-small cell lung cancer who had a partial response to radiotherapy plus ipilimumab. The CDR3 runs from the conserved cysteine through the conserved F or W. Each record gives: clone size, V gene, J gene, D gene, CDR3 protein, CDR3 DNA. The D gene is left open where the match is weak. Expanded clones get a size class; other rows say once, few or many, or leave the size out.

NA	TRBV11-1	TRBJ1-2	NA	CASSFGGAVNYGYTF	TGTGCCAGCAGCTTTGGGGGCGCGGTGAACTATGGCTACACCTTC
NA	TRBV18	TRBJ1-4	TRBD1	CASSPSTGSNEKLFF	TGTGCCAGCTCACCTTCGACAGGGAGTAATGAAAAACTGTTTTTT
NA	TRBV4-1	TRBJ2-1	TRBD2	CASSPSGSSYNEQFF	TGCGCCAGCAGCCCCAGCGGGAGCTCCTACAATGAGCAGTTCTTC
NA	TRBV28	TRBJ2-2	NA	CASRSWRWGQNTGELFF	TGTGCCAGCAGGTCGTGGAGATGGGGGCAAAACACCGGGGAGCTGTTTTTT
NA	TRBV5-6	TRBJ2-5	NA	CASSLGAHQETQYF	TGTGCCAGCAGCTTGGGGGCTCACCAAGAGACCCAGTACTTC
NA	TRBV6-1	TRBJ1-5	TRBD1	CASSRGQAGQPQHF	TGTGCCAGCAGCAGGGGACAGGCAGGTCAGCCCCAGCATTTT
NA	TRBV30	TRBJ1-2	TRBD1	CAWSAQGVGYTF	TGTGCCTGGAGTGCGCAGGGGGTTGGCTACACCTTC
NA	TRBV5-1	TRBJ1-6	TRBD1	CASSLARQGINSPLHF	TGCGCCAGCAGCTTGGCGAGACAGGGGATAAATTCACCCCTCCACTTT
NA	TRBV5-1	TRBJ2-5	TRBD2	CASGPGGIGETQYF	TGCGCCAGCGGTCCCGGGGGGATAGGGGAGACCCAGTACTTC
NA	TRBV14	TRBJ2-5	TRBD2	CASSPGTSGRLWRETQYF	TGTGCCAGCAGCCCCGGGACTAGCGGTAGACTCTGGCGAGAGACCCAGTACTTC
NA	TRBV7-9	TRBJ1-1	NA	CASSLAGAGTEAFF	TGTGCCAGCAGCTTAGCTGGGGCGGGGACTGAAGCTTTCTTT
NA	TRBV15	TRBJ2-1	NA	CATSTITVRGNEQFF	TGTGCCACCAGCACAATAACGGTCAGGGGTAATGAGCAGTTCTTC
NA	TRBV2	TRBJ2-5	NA	CASSQQETQYF	TGTGCCAGCAGTCAACAAGAGACCCAGTACTTC
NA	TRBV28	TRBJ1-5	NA	CASSGEGFLPPQHF	TGTGCCAGCAGTGGGGAGGGGTTTCTCCCCCCCCAGCATTTT
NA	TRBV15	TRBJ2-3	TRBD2	CATSRDWGGRAGDTQYF	TGTGCCACCAGCAGAGATTGGGGCGGGAGGGCCGGGGATACGCAGTATTTT
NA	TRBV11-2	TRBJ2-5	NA	CASSASSAVAETQYF	TGTGCCAGCAGCGCCTCATCTGCGGTGGCAGAGACCCAGTACTTC
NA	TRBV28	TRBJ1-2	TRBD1	CATEGARGYTF	TGTGCCACCGAGGGGGCGCGAGGCTACACCTTC
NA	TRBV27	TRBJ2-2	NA	CASSLSTDSPNTGELFF	TGTGCCAGCAGTTTATCTACGGACAGCCCAAACACCGGGGAGCTGTTTTTT
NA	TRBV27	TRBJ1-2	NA	CASSFARDYGYTF	TGTGCCAGCAGTTTCGCGCGGGACTATGGCTACACCTTC
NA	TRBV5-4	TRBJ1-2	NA	CASSRGMEGYTF	TGTGCCAGCAGCCGAGGGATGGAAGGCTACACCTTC
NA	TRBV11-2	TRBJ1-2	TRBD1	CASSSPDRNYGYTF	TGTGCCAGCAGCTCACCGGACAGGAACTATGGCTACACCTTC
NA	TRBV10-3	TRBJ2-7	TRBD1	CAISEIGQGAEEQYF	TGTGCCATCAGTGAGATAGGACAGGGGGCTGAAGAGCAGTACTTC
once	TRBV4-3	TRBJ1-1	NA	CASSQVSGYTEAFF	TGCGCCAGCAGCCAAGTCTCAGGGTACACTGAAGCTTTCTTT